Listed below are T cell receptor beta chains from one sample, sequenced in a study of cytomegalovirus exposure and HLA in healthy donors. The method was immunoSEQ multiplex PCR; TCRdb's version includes in-frame clones alone and lacks a portion of them. Of about 160,000 clones listed, roughly 79% were seen once; the top ten hold roughly 0.99%. Sequenced input: PBMCs. The receptors originated from a woman between 40 and 50 years old in good health and CMV-seronegative. Both conserved end residues are part of each CDR3. A D gene is named only where the DNA matches it firmly. Expanded clones get a size class; other rows say once, few or many, or leave the size out.

cdr3_aa	cdr3_nt	v_call	j_call	d_call	clone_size
CAWILANSYEQYF	TGTGCCTGGATTTTAGCGAACTCCTACGAGCAGTACTTC	TRBV30	TRBJ2-7	-	-
CASSRTSGSLWNEQFF	TGTGCCAGCAGTCGGACTAGCGGGAGTCTTTGGAATGAGCAGTTCTTC	TRBV9	TRBJ2-1	TRBD2	few
CASSPTSGRALYNEQFF	TGTGCCAGCAGCCCAACTAGCGGGAGGGCCCTTTACAATGAGCAGTTCTTC	TRBV7-6	TRBJ2-1	TRBD2	once
CASSGGRASTDTQYF	TGCGCCAGCAGCGGAGGGAGGGCTAGCACAGATACGCAGTATTTT	TRBV5-1	TRBJ2-3	TRBD2	-
CASSSLGGENEQYF	TGCGCCAGCAGCTCCCTAGGAGGGGAGAACGAGCAGTACTTC	TRBV5-1	TRBJ2-7	-	-
CAISNSSGVNTEAFF	TGTGCCATCAGTAACTCGAGTGGAGTGAACACTGAAGCTTTCTTT	TRBV10-3	TRBJ1-1	-	few
CASSFSSGTGLGEQYF	TGTGCCAGCAGCTTTTCTTCCGGGACAGGGCTTGGTGAGCAGTACTTC	TRBV27	TRBJ2-7	TRBD1	few
CASSPSGRSGESSYNEQFF	TGTGCCAGCAGCCCCAGCGGGAGGAGTGGGGAAAGCTCCTACAATGAGCAGTTCTTC	TRBV13	TRBJ2-1	TRBD2	-
CASSLGPSGNYGYTF	TGTGCCAGCAGCCTGGGGCCTTCAGGAAACTATGGCTACACCTTC	TRBV7-9	TRBJ1-2	-	-
CASSSLLDQGNEQFF	TGTGCCAGCAGTTCCCTACTCGACCAGGGTAATGAGCAGTTCTTC	TRBV28	TRBJ2-1	-	-
CASSLALRQEETQYF	TGTGCCAGCAGCTTGGCTCTTCGACAGGAAGAGACCCAGTACTTC	TRBV5-4	TRBJ2-5	-	-
CASSLDGGRGETQYF	TGTGCCAGCAGCTTAGACGGGGGGCGGGGGGAGACCCAGTACTTC	TRBV11-2	TRBJ2-5	-	-
CASSPLSSRVGNEQYF	TGTGCCAGCTCACCACTTAGTTCTAGGGTCGGGAACGAGCAGTACTTC	TRBV18	TRBJ2-7	-	-
CASSLGGTYEQYF	TGTGCCAGCAGTTTGGGGGGGACCTACGAGCAGTACTTC	TRBV28	TRBJ2-7	TRBD2	-
CASSLDRGQYF	TGTGCCAGCAGCTTAGATCGGGGGCAGTACTTC	TRBV11-3	TRBJ2-7	-	-
CAWSVGGGGEPQHF	TGTGCCTGGAGTGTGGGGGGAGGGGGTGAGCCCCAGCATTTT	TRBV30	TRBJ1-5	-	-
CASAGQGTYEQYF	TGTGCCAGTGCGGGACAGGGAACCTACGAGCAGTACTTC	TRBV6-6	TRBJ2-7	TRBD1	-
CASNTRAGNTIYF	TGTGCCAGCAACACGAGGGCTGGAAACACCATATATTTT	TRBV2	TRBJ1-3	-	-
CASSTDSYTEAFF	TGTGCCAGCAGCACGGACAGTTACACTGAAGCTTTCTTT	TRBV11-3	TRBJ1-1	-	-
CASSPSGTSGREETQYF	TGTGCCAGCAGCCCCTCCGGGACTAGCGGGAGAGAGGAGACCCAGTACTTC	TRBV5-4	TRBJ2-5	TRBD2	-
CASSQGTDKSYEQYF	TGTGCCAGCAGCCAAGGGACAGATAAATCATACGAGCAGTACTTC	TRBV5-4	TRBJ2-7	TRBD1	-
CASTAPGSSGNTIYF	TGTGCCAGCACCGCGCCGGGTAGCTCTGGAAACACCATATATTTT	TRBV6-5	TRBJ1-3	-	-
CASSISGSSYEQYF	TGCGCCAGCAGCATTAGCGGGAGTTCCTACGAGCAGTACTTC	TRBV5-1	TRBJ2-7	TRBD2	-
CASSLGLGSGNGEQFF	TGTGCCAGCAGCTTAGGTCTGGGTAGCGGGAACGGTGAGCAGTTCTTC	TRBV7-6	TRBJ2-1	TRBD2	-
CASNYGVGIHPNYGYTF	TGTGCCAGTAATTATGGGGTCGGGATACACCCCAACTATGGCTACACCTTC	TRBV19	TRBJ1-2	-	few
CASSLVGDRDNQPQHF	TGTGCCAGCAGTTTAGTAGGGGACAGGGACAATCAGCCCCAGCATTTT	TRBV27	TRBJ1-5	TRBD1	-